The entry that follows covers one TCR beta chain sequence. Its antigen is undetermined. Hyperthyroidism, newly diagnosed and lasting under 2 months, affected patients aged 18 to 65. Pregnant or lactating patients were excluded, as were those with uncontrolled infection or other autoimmune disease. Source material for PBMCs was around 10 ml fresh peripheral blood. The TCR beta CDR3 regions underwent amplification using RNA transcripts as the source. Using the HTBI primer set, a first-round RT-PCR was run on the TCR CDR3. Each CDR3 protein gets one entry after TCRdb re-called the multiplex PCR reads with MiXCR. Of around 600,000 distinct CDR3 sequences listed, around 14% are singletons. This entry belongs to a study of T cells in Graves' hyperthyroidism and ophthalmopathy. Findings and limits, study-wide: Among clonotypes expanded in thyroid above 0.001, most were also found in blood.

Germline loops: CDR1 KGHSH, CDR2 LQKENI. V was cut by 2 bases and J by 3 bases, with 13 bases left in between. The CDR3 is 15 residues long. Material for sequencing was blood. The clonotype was recovered from a woman younger than 45 with Graves' hyperthyroidism. The V call is TRBV18, the J call TRBJ1-1, with a possible D match to TRBD1 (5 bases). In DNA, the CDR3 is TGTGCCAGCTCACCAAAGGGACGGGGGTACACTGAAGCTTTCTTT. It translates to CASSPKGRGYTEAFF.